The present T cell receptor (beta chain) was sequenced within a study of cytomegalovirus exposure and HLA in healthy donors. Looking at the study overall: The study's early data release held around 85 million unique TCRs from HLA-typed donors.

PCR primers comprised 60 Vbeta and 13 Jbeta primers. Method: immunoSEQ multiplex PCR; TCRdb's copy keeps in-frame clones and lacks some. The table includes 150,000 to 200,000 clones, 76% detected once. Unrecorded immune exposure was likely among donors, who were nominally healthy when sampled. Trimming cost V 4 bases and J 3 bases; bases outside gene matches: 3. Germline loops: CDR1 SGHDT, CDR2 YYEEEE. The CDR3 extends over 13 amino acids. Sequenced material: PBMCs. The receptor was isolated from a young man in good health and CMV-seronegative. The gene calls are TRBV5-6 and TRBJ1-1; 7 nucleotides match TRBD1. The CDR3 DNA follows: TGTGCCAGCAGCCGGGACAGTTACACTGAAGCTTTCTTT. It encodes CASSRDSYTEAFF.